This TCR beta chain came from a study of radiation and T cells in renal cell carcinoma (dated by TCRdb to about 2020). Regarding the complete study: In total, fewer than 55 samples underwent TCR beta sequencing: roughly 26 tumors plus 27 peripheral blood samples. Across all 53 samples, 4 million or so unique CDR3 nucleotide sequences encoding about 2.4 million unique CDR3 amino acid sequences were identified. Points the paper makes about the study in general: With a single-armed trial design, the study had no way to address how radiation dose or scheduling affects the TCR repertoire. Compared with control tumors, irradiated tumors had a greater number of dominant CDR3 motifs, and those motifs took up a bigger portion of the repertoire. Irradiated tumors showed higher TCR clonality than controls, with the top 100 clonotypes averaging approximately 54% of the repertoire versus approximately 43% in nephrectomy-only tumors. Intratumoral heterogeneity went uncaptured because the only tumor material available was small regions of about 1 g.

Its CDR3 holds 14 amino acids, cysteine through phenylalanine. Here the CDR3 DNA is all that survives: 42 bases in frame from base 1. Sequences MNHEY (CDR1) and SVGAGI (CDR2) are obtained from the germline V gene. Following the manufacturer's recommendations, the immunoSEQ kit was used to generate TCR beta libraries from genomic DNA. For library preparation, a first multiplex PCR was performed with proprietary primers, followed by a second PCR in which unique barcodes were added, and bead cleanups were performed after each round. Each sample batch included a kit-provided positive control reaction and a negative control reaction. The final libraries were assessed on an Agilent 4200 TapeStation D1000 ScreenTape, pooled by volume, and quantified by qPCR. An Illumina NextSeq500 fitted with a MidOutput 150-cycle cartridge performed the sequencing, running 156 Read1 cycles and 15 Index1 cycles with the kit's custom primers. The pooled library was loaded at roughly 0.96 pM, with an approximately 21% PhiX control spiked in. The paper's processing steps were these. Vendor-processed data were analyzed in R, and a clonotype was defined as all T cells sharing the same CDR3 nucleotide sequence. In the clone abundance analyses, frequencies in each sample were normalized to that sample's 10,000 most abundant clones. Public T cell clones, averaging fewer than five per sample, were removed before analysis. Dominant motif analysis used ImmunoMap with the PAM10 matrix, gap penalty 30 and homology threshold 0.3; motifs with cumulative frequency at least 0.01 counted as dominant. TCRdb retrieved this table from immuneACCESS and kept in-frame rearrangements only. Not all clones are present; in checked studies, unresolved V genes account for under half, and no reason is known for the remainder. V, J and clone size were drawn from that table, and D and trimming were deduced from the DNA. This sample has approximately 15,000 clones in its table, and 55% to 75% of those were observed once. The ten biggest clones cover about 9% of the sample.

In the case of this clone: It has no known antigen specificity. Compared with germline, one end of the junction differs, possibly owing to a read error.

Interpreted using the paper, the time point label stands for: tumor resected at nephrectomy. According to the study, the label for this sample's treatment or condition signals: treatment-naive control, cytoreductive nephrectomy. Control tumors were obtained from treatment-naive renal cell carcinoma patients in whom cytoreductive nephrectomy was performed without prior radiation. Every patient's renal cell carcinoma showed clear cell pathology. Control tumors used for TCR sequencing came from several females and 10 or so males, resected 2011 to 2014, with median age around 50 years (range roughly 40 to 85). Tumors were mechanically dissociated, digested with collagenase/hyaluronidase at 37 °C, processed in gentleMACS C tubes, and stored in liquid nitrogen. Genomic DNA for TCR sequencing was prepared using the QIAamp DNA Blood Mini Kit (Qiagen). Samples were included in the analyses only if all quality control checks were passed.

The origin of this receptor is a man in his forties with renal cell carcinoma. This receptor chain uses TRBV6-5 and TRBJ1-1, with no confidently assigned D gene. Sequencing used tumor tissue, obtained from a patient whose treatment was nephrectomy without radiotherapy. The CDR3 protein is CAISDLGGYAEAFF. The DNA sequence is TGTGCCATCAGTGATTTAGGAGGGTACGCTGAAGCTTTCTTT.